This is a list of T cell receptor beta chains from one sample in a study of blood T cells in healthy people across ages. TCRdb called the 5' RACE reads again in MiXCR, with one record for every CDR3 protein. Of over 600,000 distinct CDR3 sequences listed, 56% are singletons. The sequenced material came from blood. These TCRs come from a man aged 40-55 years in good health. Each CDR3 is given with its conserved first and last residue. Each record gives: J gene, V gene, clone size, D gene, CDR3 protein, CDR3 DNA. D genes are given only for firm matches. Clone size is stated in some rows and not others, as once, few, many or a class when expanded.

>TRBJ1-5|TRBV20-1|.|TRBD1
CSARRDRGSQPQHF
TGCAGTGCTCGCCGAGACAGGGGGAGTCAGCCCCAGCATTTT
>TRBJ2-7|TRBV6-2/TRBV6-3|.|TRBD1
CASSGQGTYEQYF
TGTGCCAGCAGCGGACAGGGGACCTACGAGCAGTACTTC
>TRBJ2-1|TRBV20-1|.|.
CSARATTRQYNEQFF
TGCAGTGCTAGAGCGACGACAAGACAGTACAATGAGCAGTTCTTC
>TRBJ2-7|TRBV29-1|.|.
CSVSRRDLYEQYF
TGCAGCGTCTCGAGAAGGGATCTATACGAGCAGTACTTC
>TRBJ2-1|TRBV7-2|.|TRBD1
CASSLSGQPGGEQFF
TGTGCCAGCAGCTTATCGGGACAGCCGGGTGGTGAGCAGTTCTTC
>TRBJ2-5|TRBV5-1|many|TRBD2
CASSLTSAQETQYF
TGCGCCAGCAGCCTTACTAGCGCCCAAGAGACCCAGTACTTC
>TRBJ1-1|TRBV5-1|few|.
CASSLRSENTEAFF
TGCGCCAGCAGCTTGAGATCAGAGAACACTGAAGCTTTCTTT
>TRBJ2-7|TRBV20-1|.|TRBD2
CSAISLAGGGLGQQYF
TGCAGTGCTATTAGCCTAGCGGGGGGGGGACTGGGTCAGCAGTACTTC
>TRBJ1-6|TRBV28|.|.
CASSGDRWENSPLHF
TGTGCCAGCAGTGGGGACCGATGGGAGAATTCACCCCTCCACTTT
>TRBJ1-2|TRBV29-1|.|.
CSSREGSYSYTF
TGCAGCAGTCGGGAGGGTAGCTATAGCTACACCTTC
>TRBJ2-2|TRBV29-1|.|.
CSVELQARTGELFF
TGCAGCGTTGAACTCCAGGCGCGCACCGGGGAGCTGTTTTTT
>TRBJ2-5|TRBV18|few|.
CASSPVNQETQYF
TGTGCCAGCTCACCAGTTAATCAAGAGACCCAGTACTTC
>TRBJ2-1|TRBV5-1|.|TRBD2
CASSFLAGELNEQFF
TGCGCCAGCAGCTTTTTAGCGGGAGAACTAAATGAGCAGTTCTTC
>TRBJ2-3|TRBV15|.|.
CATSRDLPLAETDTQYF
TGTGCCACCAGCAGAGATTTGCCCCTAGCAGAGACAGATACGCAGTATTTT
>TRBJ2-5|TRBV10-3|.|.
CAIGVGETQYF
TGTGCCATCGGCGTGGGAGAGACCCAGTACTTC
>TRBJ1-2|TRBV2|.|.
CASSTHLPGYTF
TGTGCCAGTTCGACTCACCTGCCCGGCTACACCTTC
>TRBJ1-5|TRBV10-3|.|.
CAMRESGSNQPQHF
TGTGCCATGAGGGAGTCAGGAAGCAATCAGCCCCAGCATTTT
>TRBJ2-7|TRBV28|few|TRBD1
CASSTGQGGFYEQYF
TGTGCCAGCAGTACTGGACAGGGGGGGTTTTACGAGCAGTACTTC
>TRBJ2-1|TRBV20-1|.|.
CSAGVPRIDSISYNEQFF
TGCAGTGCTGGAGTTCCCCGAATAGACAGCATCTCCTACAATGAGCAGTTCTTC
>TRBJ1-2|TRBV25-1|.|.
CASSQGCGYTF
TGTGCCAGCAGTCAGGGGTGTGGCTACACCTTC
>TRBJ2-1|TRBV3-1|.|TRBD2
CASSQDATSGFLGQFF
TGTGCCAGCAGCCAAGATGCGACTAGCGGGTTTTTGGGGCAGTTCTTC
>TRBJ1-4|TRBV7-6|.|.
CASSSYEKLFF
TGTGCCAGCTCGAGTTACGAAAAACTGTTTTTT
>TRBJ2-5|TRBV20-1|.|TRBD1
CSAAGTGGETQYF
TGCAGTGCTGCCGGGACAGGGGGAGAGACCCAGTACTTC
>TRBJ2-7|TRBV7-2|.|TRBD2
CASSLAPAGGPYEQYF
TGTGCCAGCAGCTTAGCCCCTGCGGGAGGGCCCTACGAGCAGTACTTC
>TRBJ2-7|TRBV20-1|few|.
CSASGGNEQYF
TGCAGTGCGTCAGGAGGAAACGAGCAGTACTTC
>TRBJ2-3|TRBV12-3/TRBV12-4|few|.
CASSLQGTQYF
TGTGCCAGCAGTCTTCAGGGTACGCAGTATTTT
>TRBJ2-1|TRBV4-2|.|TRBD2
CASSPLESSGGRNEQFF
TGTGCCAGCAGCCCTTTAGAGTCTAGCGGGGGTAGGAATGAGCAGTTCTTC
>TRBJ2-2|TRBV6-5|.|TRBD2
CASSYSAGVRTGELFF
TGTGCCAGCAGTTACTCGGCGGGAGTTAGGACCGGGGAGCTGTTTTTT
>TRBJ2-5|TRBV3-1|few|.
CASSQDPSAVRGETQYF
TGTGCCAGCAGCCAAGATCCTAGCGCGGTCAGGGGGGAGACCCAGTACTTC
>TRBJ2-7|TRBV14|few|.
CASSPHLGPSREFNSEQYF
TGTGCCAGCAGCCCCCATTTGGGTCCCTCCCGGGAGTTCAACAGCGAGCAGTACTTC
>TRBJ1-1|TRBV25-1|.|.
CASIDSEKAFF
TGTGCCAGCATCGACAGCGAGAAAGCTTTCTTT
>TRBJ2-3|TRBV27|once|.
CASSLEALGADTQYF
TGTGCCAGCAGTTTAGAGGCGCTGGGGGCAGATACGCAGTATTTT
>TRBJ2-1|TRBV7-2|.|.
CASIGRLDINEQFF
TGTGCCAGCATCGGGAGACTAGATATCAATGAGCAGTTCTTC
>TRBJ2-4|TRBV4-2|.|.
CASSQAASGQIAKNIQYF
TGTGCCAGCAGCCAAGCGGCTTCGGGACAAATAGCCAAAAACATTCAGTACTTC
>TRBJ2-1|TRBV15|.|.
CATSRVLTSPNNEQFF
TGTGCCACCAGCAGAGTTTTAACTAGCCCAAACAATGAGCAGTTCTTC
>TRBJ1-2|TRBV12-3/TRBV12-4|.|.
CASSLGGQSGGYTF
TGTGCCAGCAGTTTGGGAGGACAAAGTGGTGGCTACACCTTC
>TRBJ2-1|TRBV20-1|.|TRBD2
CSARTLAGAVREQFF
TGCAGTGCTAGAACCCTAGCGGGAGCTGTTCGCGAGCAGTTCTTC
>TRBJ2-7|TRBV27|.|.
CASSLLGLVPKEQYF
TGTGCCAGCAGTTTATTGGGACTGGTCCCTAAAGAGCAGTACTTC
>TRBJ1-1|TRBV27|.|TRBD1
CASSSFKGQGLIAFF
TGTGCCAGCAGTTCATTTAAGGGACAGGGCCTAATTGCTTTCTTT
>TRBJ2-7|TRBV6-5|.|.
CASSYGWEYEQYF
TGTGCCAGCAGTTATGGGTGGGAGTACGAGCAGTACTTC
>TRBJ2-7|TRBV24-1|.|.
CATSVGGVHTYNEQYF
TGTGCCACCAGTGTTGGTGGAGTTCATACCTACAATGAGCAGTACTTC
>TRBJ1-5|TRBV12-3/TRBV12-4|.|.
CASRPMGNQPQHF
TGTGCCAGCAGGCCCATGGGCAATCAGCCCCAGCATTTT